This T cell receptor (beta chain) derives from a study of T cell responses to AZD1222 COVID-19 vaccine. TCRdb keeps only in-frame clones here, not all; method: immunoSEQ multiplex PCR. The data hold fewer than 200,000 clones, with just over 90% observed a single time. Study-wide results and caveats: The study sampled repertoires only after the peak T cell response.

V was trimmed by 4 bases and J by 6 bases, leaving 22 bases between them. The CDR3 sequence is 16 residues long. In germline, CDR1 is SGHRS, CDR2 YFSETQ. On this clone itself: Its target is unknown.

The genes are TRBV5-1 and TRBJ1-2, with unresolved D. The receptor was isolated from an adult who received the MenACWY meningococcal vaccine as a control. The material sequenced was peripheral blood, taken 28 days after the second dose of the MenACWY control vaccine. The CDR3 coding sequence is TGCGCCAGCAGCCCCCGCTCGGGGAGCGGGATAGATGGCTACACCTTC. Protein sequence: CASSPRSGSGIDGYTF.